This T cell receptor (beta chain) was documented in a study of blood T cell repertoires in COVID-19. Deletions cut 6 bases from V and 7 bases from J, with 13 bases between. The CDR3 consists of 13 residues. Germline-derived CDR1 and CDR2 are MNHEY and SVGAGI. Sequencing used immunoSEQ multiplex PCR; TCRdb keeps in-frame clones, though not all of them. The table shows 250,000 or so clones, with approximately 88% occurring only once. Sequencing was done on a sample of PBMCs or T cells enriched from blood (not recorded which). The V gene is TRBV6-5, the J gene TRBJ2-1, with D unclear. The receptor was isolated from a woman aged 40-49 years with acute COVID-19. The CDR3 region is CASRDPPGNEQFF. The CDR3 DNA reads as TGTGCCAGCAGAGACCCCCCCGGGAATGAGCAGTTCTTC.